Sequencing of this TCR beta chain was carried out in a study of identical twins. General observations from the study: Fewer insertions marked abundant cord blood beta clonotypes; young adult naive trended weakly, memory not at all.

In this sample, this clonotype turned up a few times. Its antigen remains unknown. This CDR3 is 14 amino acids long. The V gene end was trimmed by 6 bases and the J gene end by 5 bases; junction bases not matched to a gene: 7. One entry per CDR3 protein, called by TCRdb with MiXCR from the 5' RACE reads. The sample has under 1 million distinct CDR3 sequences, 12% seen once. The same sample was also used in a study of yellow fever vaccine responses in identical twins.

This TCR was recovered from a woman between 18 and 29 years old in good health. Sample: PBMCs. The chain combines TRBV12-3 or TRBV12-4 with TRBJ2-5, with TRBD1 identical over 9 bases. The CDR3 here is CASRPGTGTETQYF. The CDR3 nucleotides read TGTGCCAGCAGGCCCGGGACAGGGACGGAGACCCAGTACTTC.